This T cell receptor (beta chain) was recorded in a study of blood T cell repertoires in COVID-19. Study overall: The United States, Italy and Spain supplied acute and convalescent COVID-19 samples. The cDNA or gDNA used as material had been derived from T cells, B-cell-depleted T cells, or PBMCs.

Authors' processing steps: Reference gene primer amplification yielded estimated nucleated cell counts. Clones were sequenced by immunoSEQ multiplex PCR, and TCRdb holds only the in-frame ones, with some missing. From that table come the V and J calls and clone size; the DNA was used to work out D and trimming. The sample yields approximately 240,000 clones, nearly 90% seen once. This CDR3 is 16 amino acids long. CDR1 is KGHSH, CDR2 LQKENI, per germline. V was shortened by 0 bases and J by 0 bases, with 9 bases between the two germline ends. This TCR was recovered from a woman aged 40 to 49 who had recovered from COVID-19. The sequencing sample was made of peripheral blood. The V call is TRBV18, the J call TRBJ1-3, with D hard to call. CDR3 coding DNA: TGTGCCAGCTCACCACCGCAGGATAGCTCTGGAAACACCATATATTTT. It encodes CASSPPQDSSGNTIYF.